The entry below describes one T cell receptor (beta chain). The antigen it binds to is not known. No base quality values were provided; no much bigger clone lies one nucleotide off. The data belong to a study of T-cell memory formation after mild COVID-19 (dated by TCRdb to the early 2020s). In terms of the full investigation: Most TCR sequence clusters were specific to one of the two donors. Two young, previously healthy adult volunteers made up the cohort, one male and one female. T-cell clones expanding and contracting after mild COVID-19 in a couple of donors were tracked by longitudinal TCRalpha and TCRbeta repertoire sequencing. Broad study findings and their caveats: Only a couple of mild cases were covered in the study, and larger cohorts including severe cases with pre-infection samples were considered necessary. SARS-CoV-2 specificity was not confirmed for the second-wave clones peaking on day 37. Contracting CD4+ clones turned up mainly in the CM and EM memory subsets, whereas EMRA was where CD8+ clones were enriched. Some responding clones were detected in pre-infection memory, which suggested that pre-existing cross-reactive memory T cells had joined the SARS-CoV-2 response. Balanced CD4/CD8 phenotypes were observed for clones contracting from day 15 to 85, whereas a bias towards CD4+ was observed for a second wave of clones expanding from day 15 to 37.

Per the germline V gene, KGHSH is the CDR1 and LQKENI is the CDR2. The CDR3 sequence holds 16 residues, the cysteine and phenylalanine included. The retained sequence is limited to the CDR3, 48 bases, with the frame set at the first base. Between the V and J ends, shortened by 4 bases and 1 base respectively, the junction contains 13 bases. The sequencer was an Illumina NovaSeq 6000. TCRalpha and TCRbeta cDNA libraries were built by 5'RACE with constant-segment primers, adding sample barcodes and unique molecular identifiers. Trizol reagent was used to extract RNA from every sample. Amplification of the libraries took two PCR steps, and the second step added a second sample barcode plus Illumina TruSeq adapters. Libraries were sequenced on an Illumina NovaSeq with 2 x 150 bp paired-end reads. From the authors' description of their analysis: Reads were demultiplexed and collapsed into UMI-guided consensus sequences with migec v1.2.7. Using mixcr v2.1.11, UMI consensuses were aligned to TRA and TRB V and J templates and then assembled into clonotypes. Clonotypes were classified as expanded or contracted when called significant by both edgeR and NoisET, with noise models trained on biological replicates. For edgeR calls, the thresholds were a false discovery rate-adjusted p below 0.01 and a log2 fold-change of 1. As an exploratory analysis of dynamics, max-normalized trajectories of the 1000 most abundant clonotypes were examined by PCA with hierarchical clustering. Separately sequenced CD4+ and CD8+ repertoires were used to assign a CD4 or CD8 phenotype to each responding clone. In-frame beta chains were kept once TCRdb had trimmed the public reads at Q25 with fastp and called clones with MiXCR. Rows with one shared CDR3 protein collapse into an entry with the most common genes and DNA. These V and J calls rely on TCRdb rather than the paper's analysis. The sample yields roughly 280,000 distinct CDR3 sequences; 8% to 10% were counted once. 20% to 25% of the sample is in the top ten clones.

PBMCs were isolated by Ficoll-Paque density gradient centrifugation. The chain links TRBV18 with TRBJ2-2, with the D gene uncertain. This sequence originates from a man younger than 30 who had mild COVID-19 (a few samples of this study predate the infection). The sample titles of this study are shuffled in the database, so cell type and time point are left out; the donor was told from shared clones. Input material: PBMCs or a T cell subset sorted from them (not recorded which). The CDR3: CASSLETLKNTGELFF. The nucleotide sequence reads as follows: TGTGCCAGCTCACTCGAGACACTAAAGAACACCGGGGAGCTGTTTTTT. Reference TRBV18 and TRBJ2-2 proteins supply the regions before and after the CDR3; the full variable domain is: NAGVMQNPRHLVRRRGQEARLRCSPMKGHSHVYWYRQLPEEGLKFMVYLQKENIIDESGMPKERFSAEFPKEGPSILRIQQVVRGDSAAYFCASSLETLKNTGELFFGEGSRLTVL.